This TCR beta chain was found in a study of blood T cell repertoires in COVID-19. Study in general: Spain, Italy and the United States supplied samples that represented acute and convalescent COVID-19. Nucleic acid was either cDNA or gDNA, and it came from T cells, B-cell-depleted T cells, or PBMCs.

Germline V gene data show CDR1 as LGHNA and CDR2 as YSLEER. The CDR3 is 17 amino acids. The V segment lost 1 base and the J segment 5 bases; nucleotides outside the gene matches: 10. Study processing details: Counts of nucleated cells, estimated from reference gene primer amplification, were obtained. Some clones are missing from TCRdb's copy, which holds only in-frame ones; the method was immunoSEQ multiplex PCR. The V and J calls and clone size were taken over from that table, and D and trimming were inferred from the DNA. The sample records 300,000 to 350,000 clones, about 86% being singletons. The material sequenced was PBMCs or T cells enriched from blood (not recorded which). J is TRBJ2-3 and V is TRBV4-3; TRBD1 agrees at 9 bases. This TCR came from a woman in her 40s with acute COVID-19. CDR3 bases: TGCGCCAGCAGCCAAGGGCTCAGGACAGGGGAAGGAGATACGCAGTATTTT. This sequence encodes CASSQGLRTGEGDTQYF.